Each of the 10 T cell receptor beta chains below was sequenced from the same sample in a study of CD8+ T cells in alopecia areata. Cells from pooled cutaneous lymph nodes were sorted by CD4, CD8alpha, NKG2D, NKG2ACE and other markers. Extraction of RNA preceded its reverse transcription into cDNA, which served as the sequencing template. The method was immunoSEQ multiplex PCR; TCRdb's version includes in-frame clones alone and lacks a portion of them. The sample presents under 9,000 clones, none singletons. Material for sequencing was CD8+ T cells sorted from a lymph node. The receptors derive from a C3H/HeJ mouse with alopecia areata. The strain's MHC: H2-k.

This clone was counted many times. Genes and germline come from the mouse. With the read ending 4 residues before the CDR3 end, the germline J gene is used to fill in that end. The rearrangement uses TRBV13-2 and TRBJ2-7, with D uncertain. The V gene lost 0 bases and the J gene lost 3 bases, with 4 bases spanning the gap. From germline, CDR1 is NNHNN and CDR2 SYGAGS (reference sequence). The CDR3 is 12 residues long. CDR3 DNA (partial): TGTGCCAGCGGTGATGAGGGCTAT. Translated, it gives CASGDEGY. The entire CDR3 sequence reads CASGDEGYEQYF.

A few counts support this clone. Genes and germline are mouse. With the read ending 4 residues before the CDR3 end, the germline J gene is used to fill in that end. The rearrangement uses TRBV13-3 and TRBJ2-4; TRBD2 matches at 9 bases. Germline CDR1 reads NNHDY; CDR2 reads SYVADS. Losses at the gene ends were 5 bases for V and 1 base for J; bases not matched to a gene: 2. CDR3 length: 14 residues. The CDR3: CASSNWGGQNTLYF. Incomplete CDR3 DNA: TGTGCCAGCAGCAACTGGGGGGGTCAAAAC. The full variable domain, its missing parts supplied by reference TRBV13-3 and TRBJ2-4, is EAAVTQSPRSKVAVTGGKVTLSCHQTNNHDYMYWYRQDTGHGLRLIHYSYVADSTEKGDIPDGYKASRPSQENFSLILELASLSQTAVYFCASSNWGGQNTLYFGAGTRLSVL.

This clone appeared many times. Gene names and germline refer to mouse. The CDR3 end lies 4 residues beyond the end of the read and is filled in from the germline J gene. The V call is TRBV13-3, the J call TRBJ2-1; 11 bases map to TRBD2. V trimming: 5 bases; J trimming: 2 bases; junction bases outside the gene matches: 3. In germline, CDR1 is NNHDY, CDR2 SYVADS. This CDR3 has 15 residues. The chain's CDR3 is CASRDWGEDYAEQFF. The sequenced CDR3 bases are TGTGCCAGCAGGGACTGGGGGGAGGACTATGCT.

This clone came up a few times. The gene names given are mouse names. The CDR3 is cut off 4 residues early in the read; its end comes from the germline J gene. V and J are TRBV14 and TRBJ2-2; tentative D call: TRBD1 (6 bases). Trimming took 5 bases from V and 0 from J, leaving 8 bases between them. CDR1 is SGHDT and CDR2 is FRDEAV in the germline V gene. The CDR3 spans 14 residues. The covered CDR3 bases are TGTGCCAGCAGGACAGGAGCAAACACCGGG. Encoded protein: CASRTGANTG. The CDR3 in full is CASRTGANTGQLYF.

This clone was detected many times. Gene names and germline refer to mouse. The sequence runs out 4 residues before the end of the CDR3; the remainder is reconstructed from the germline J gene. This chain connects TRBV13-2 to TRBJ2-5; D is perhaps TRBD2 (6 bases). The CDR3 contains 15 residues. From germline, CDR1 is NNHNN and CDR2 SYGAGS (reference sequence). Trimming shortened V by 1 base and J by 2 bases, and 11 bases separated the two germline ends. CDR3 loop: CASGDRAGVQDTQYF. CDR3 bases read: TGTGCCAGCGGTGATAGGGCTGGGGTCCAAGAC.

This clone ranks as medium-sized. Gene names denote mouse genes. The CDR3 extends 3 residues past the end of the read, so its final part is completed from the germline J gene. The rearrangement joins TRBV13-1 to TRBJ1-6, with D hard to call. Being an ORF, TRBJ1-6 has a function that is uncertain. V gave up 0 bases and J gave up 10 bases, with 8 bases separating them. Germline CDR1 and CDR2: NSHNY and SYGAGN. This CDR3 is built from 13 residues. The CDR3 bases that were read are TGTGCCAGCAGTGATGTGGGGAGCTCGCCC. Its translation: CASSDVGSSP. The full CDR3 reads CASSDVGSSPLYF.

This clone is termed medium-sized (0.01 to 0.1%). The genes are named according to mouse. The CDR3 extends 4 residues past the end of the read, so its final part is completed from the germline J gene. The chain links TRBV16 to TRBJ2-5, with TRBD1 as a possible D gene (6 bases). This CDR3 has 13 amino acids. The V gene's germline CDR1 is SGHSA and CDR2 FRNQAP. Between the trimmed V and J ends, which lost 5 bases and 0 bases, there was a span of 6 bases. The CDR3 reads CASSGTNQDTQYF. The sequenced part of the CDR3 DNA is TGTGCAAGCAGCGGGACAAACCAAGAC.

This clone came up many times. Genes here carry mouse names. The read comes to an end 4 residues before the CDR3 does, leaving the germline J gene to fill in the end. The chain links TRBV5 to TRBJ2-1; no clear D. The CDR3 has 12 residues. Germline lookup yields CDR1 LGHNA and CDR2 YNLKQL (reference sequence). CDR3 loop: CASSQDWAEQFF. The covered CDR3 bases are TGTGCCAGCAGCCAAGATTGGGCT.

This clone turned up a few times. The genes are named according to mouse. The read stops 4 residues short of the end of the CDR3; the missing end is completed from the germline J gene. The chain carries TRBV13-1 and TRBJ2-4, with 9 bases aligning to TRBD2. This CDR3 comprises 15 residues. Germline trimming cut 4 bases from V and 1 base from J; bases unmatched to any gene: 4. Germline CDR1 is NSHNY and CDR2 is SYGAGN. The DNA read from the CDR3 is TGTGCCAGCAGTCCTAGACTGGGGGGTCAAAAC. The encoded protein is CASSPRLGGQN. The entire CDR3 protein is CASSPRLGGQNTLYF.

Many counts were recorded for this clone. Genes and germline are mouse. The read comes to an end 4 residues before the CDR3 does, leaving the germline J gene to fill in the end. The V gene is TRBV19, the J gene TRBJ2-1; 7 bases line up with TRBD1. The V gene's germline CDR1 is FNHDT and CDR2 SITEND (reference sequence). J lost 4 bases, V lost 5 bases, and 6 bases had no gene match. CDR3 length: 14 amino acids. CDR3 sequence reads: CASSQGQKYAEQFF. CDR3 bases read: TGTGCCAGCAGCCAGGGACAGAAATATGCT.